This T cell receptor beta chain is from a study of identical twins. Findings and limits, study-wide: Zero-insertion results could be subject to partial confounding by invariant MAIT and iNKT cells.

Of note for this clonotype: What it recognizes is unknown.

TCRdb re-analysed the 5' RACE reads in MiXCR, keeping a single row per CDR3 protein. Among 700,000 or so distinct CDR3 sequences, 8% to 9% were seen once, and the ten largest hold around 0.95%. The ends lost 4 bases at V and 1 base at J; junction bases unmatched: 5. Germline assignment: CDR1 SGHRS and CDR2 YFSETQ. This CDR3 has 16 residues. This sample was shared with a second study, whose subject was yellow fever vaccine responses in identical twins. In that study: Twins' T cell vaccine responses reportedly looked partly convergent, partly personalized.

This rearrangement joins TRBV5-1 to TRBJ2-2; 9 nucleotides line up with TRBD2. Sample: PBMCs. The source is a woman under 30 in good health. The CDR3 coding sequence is TGCGCCAGCAGCCTAAGCGGGGGGTTGAACACCGGGGAGCTGTTTTTT. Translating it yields CASSLSGGLNTGELFF.